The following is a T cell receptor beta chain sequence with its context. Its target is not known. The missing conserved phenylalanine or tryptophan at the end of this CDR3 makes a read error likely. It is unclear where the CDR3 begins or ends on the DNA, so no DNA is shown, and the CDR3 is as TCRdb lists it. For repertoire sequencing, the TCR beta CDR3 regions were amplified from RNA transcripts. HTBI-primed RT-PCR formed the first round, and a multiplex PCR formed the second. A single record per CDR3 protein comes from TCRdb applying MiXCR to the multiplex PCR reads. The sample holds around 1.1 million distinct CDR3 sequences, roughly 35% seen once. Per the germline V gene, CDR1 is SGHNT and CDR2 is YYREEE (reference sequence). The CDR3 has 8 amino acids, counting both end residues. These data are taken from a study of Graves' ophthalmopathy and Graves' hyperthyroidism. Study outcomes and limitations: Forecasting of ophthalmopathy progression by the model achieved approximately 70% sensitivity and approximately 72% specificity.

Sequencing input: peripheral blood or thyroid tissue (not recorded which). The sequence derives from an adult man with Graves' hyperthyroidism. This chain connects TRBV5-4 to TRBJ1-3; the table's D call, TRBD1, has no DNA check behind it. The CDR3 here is CASSRDRL.